This T cell receptor (beta chain) was obtained from a study of Ad26.COV2.S vaccination and SARS-CoV-2 variants. Overall study findings and caveats: People who got the vaccine or the placebo had similar non-spike TCR breadth. Spike-specific TCR breadth ran higher among vaccine recipients than placebo recipients.

Treatment specified: 15 to 20 received Ad26.COV2.S at low or high dose, single or two shots; about 5 received placebo; per-sample allocation not given. Vaccine and placebo recipients were sampled on day 63 after the first injection. Aged 18-55 years, donor was enrolled in Boston in about 2020. Vaccination employed an Ad26 vector expressing the Wuhan-strain SARS-CoV-2 spike. Libraries were prepared by immunoSEQ multiplex PCR; TCRdb keeps only in-frame clonotypes and omits some of them. The sample consists of 380,000 or so clones, about 87% of them appearing once. V shed 0 bases and J shed 8 bases, with 11 bases lying between them. The CDR3 totals 13 residues. The germline V gene encodes CDR1 SGDLS and CDR2 YYNGEE. Regarding this clone: Its antigen is as yet unknown.

This receptor was taken from a person aged 18 to 59 who received the Ad26.COV2.S COVID-19 vaccine or a placebo. This rearrangement joins TRBV9 to TRBJ1-2; D is uncertain. The sample here was peripheral blood, taken in a trial of Ad26.COV2.S vaccine versus placebo. CDR3 nucleotides: TGTGCCAGCAGCGTAGATGGAAGTGGGGGCTACACCTTC. Its protein product is CASSVDGSGGYTF. Complete variable domain (other parts from reference TRBV9 and TRBJ1-2): DSGVTQTPKHLITATGQRVTLRCSPRSGDLSVYWYQQSLDQGLQFLIQYYNGEERAKGNILERFSAQQFPDLHSELNLSSLELGDSALYFCASSVDGSGGYTFGSGTRLTVV.